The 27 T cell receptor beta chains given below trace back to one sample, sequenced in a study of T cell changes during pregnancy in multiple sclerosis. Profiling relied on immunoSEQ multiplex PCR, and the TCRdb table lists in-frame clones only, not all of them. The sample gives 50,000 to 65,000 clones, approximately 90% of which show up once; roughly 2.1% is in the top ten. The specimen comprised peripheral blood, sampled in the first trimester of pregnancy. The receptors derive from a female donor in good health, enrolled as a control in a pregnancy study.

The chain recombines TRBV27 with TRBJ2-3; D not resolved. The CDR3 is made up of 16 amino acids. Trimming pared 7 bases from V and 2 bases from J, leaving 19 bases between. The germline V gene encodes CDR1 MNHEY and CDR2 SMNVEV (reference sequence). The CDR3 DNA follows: TGTGCCAGCAAGGTTCGGCTAGTCCTTTCCACAGATACGCAGTATTTT. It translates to CASKVRLVLSTDTQYF.

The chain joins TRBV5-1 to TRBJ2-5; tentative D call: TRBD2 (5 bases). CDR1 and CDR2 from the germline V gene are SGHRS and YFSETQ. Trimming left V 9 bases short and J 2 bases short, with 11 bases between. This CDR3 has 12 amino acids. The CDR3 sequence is CATKGGQETQYF. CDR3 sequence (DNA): TGCGCCACCAAAGGAGGACAAGAGACCCAGTACTTC.

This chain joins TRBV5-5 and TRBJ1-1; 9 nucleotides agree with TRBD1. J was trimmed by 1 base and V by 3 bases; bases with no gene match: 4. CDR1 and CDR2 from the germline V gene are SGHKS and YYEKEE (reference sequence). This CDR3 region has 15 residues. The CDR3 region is CASSSNRGQNTEAFF. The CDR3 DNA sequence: TGTGCCAGCAGCTCTAACAGGGGGCAGAACACTGAAGCTTTCTTT.

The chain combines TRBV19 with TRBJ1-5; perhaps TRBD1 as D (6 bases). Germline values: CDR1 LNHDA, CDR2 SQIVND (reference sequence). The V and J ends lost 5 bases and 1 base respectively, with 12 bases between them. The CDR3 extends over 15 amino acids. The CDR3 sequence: CASSWGQRSNQPQHF. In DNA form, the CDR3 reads TGTGCCAGTAGTTGGGGACAACGAAGCAATCAGCCCCAGCATTTT.

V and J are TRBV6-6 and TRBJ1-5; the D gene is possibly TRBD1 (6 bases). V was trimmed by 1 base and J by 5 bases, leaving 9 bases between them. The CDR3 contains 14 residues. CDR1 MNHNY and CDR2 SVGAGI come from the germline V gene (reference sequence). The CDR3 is CASSYLTGDQPQHF. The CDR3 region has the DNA TGTGCCAGCAGTTACTTGACAGGCGATCAGCCCCAGCATTTT.

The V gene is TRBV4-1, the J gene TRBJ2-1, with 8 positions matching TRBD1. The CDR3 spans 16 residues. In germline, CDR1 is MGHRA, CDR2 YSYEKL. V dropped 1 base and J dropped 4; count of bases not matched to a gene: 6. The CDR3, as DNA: TGCGCCAGCAGCCAAGGGGGGAGACAGGGGTACAATGAGCAGTTCTTC. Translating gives CASSQGGRQGYNEQFF.

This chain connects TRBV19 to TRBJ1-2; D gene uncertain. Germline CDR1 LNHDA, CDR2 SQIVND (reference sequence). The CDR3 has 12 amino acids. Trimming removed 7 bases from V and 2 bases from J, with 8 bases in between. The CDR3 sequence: CASNEGNYGYTF. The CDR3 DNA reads TGTGCCAGTAATGAGGGAAACTATGGCTACACCTTC.

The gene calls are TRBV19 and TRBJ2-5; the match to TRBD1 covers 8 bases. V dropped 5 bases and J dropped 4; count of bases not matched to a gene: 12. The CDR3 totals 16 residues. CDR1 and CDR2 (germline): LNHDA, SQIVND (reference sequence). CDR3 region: CASSASGGALAETQYF. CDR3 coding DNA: TGTGCCAGTAGTGCCTCAGGGGGCGCTTTGGCAGAGACCCAGTACTTC.

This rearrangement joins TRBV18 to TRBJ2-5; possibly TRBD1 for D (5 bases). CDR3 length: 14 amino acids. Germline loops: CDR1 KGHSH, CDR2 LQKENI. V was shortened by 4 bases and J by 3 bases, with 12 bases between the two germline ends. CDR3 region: CASSQGNREETQYF. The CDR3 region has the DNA TGTGCCAGCTCACAGGGGAATAGAGAAGAGACCCAGTACTTC.

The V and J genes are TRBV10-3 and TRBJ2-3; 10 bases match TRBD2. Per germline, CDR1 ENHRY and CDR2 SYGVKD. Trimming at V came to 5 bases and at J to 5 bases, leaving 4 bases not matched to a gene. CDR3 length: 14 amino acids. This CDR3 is CAISKGLAKDTQYF. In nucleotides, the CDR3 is TGTGCCATCAGTAAGGGACTAGCGAAAGATACGCAGTATTTT.

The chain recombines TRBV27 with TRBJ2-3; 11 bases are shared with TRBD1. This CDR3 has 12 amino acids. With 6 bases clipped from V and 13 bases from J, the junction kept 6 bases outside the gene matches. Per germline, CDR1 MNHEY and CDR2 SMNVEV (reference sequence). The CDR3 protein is CASRIGTGGEYF. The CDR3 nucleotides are TGTGCCAGCAGGATTGGGACAGGGGGGGAGTATTTT.

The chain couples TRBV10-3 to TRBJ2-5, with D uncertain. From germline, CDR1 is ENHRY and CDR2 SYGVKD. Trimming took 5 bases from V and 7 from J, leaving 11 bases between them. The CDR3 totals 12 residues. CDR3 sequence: CAISSPFGTQYF. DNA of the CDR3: TGTGCCATCAGTTCACCATTCGGGACCCAGTACTTC.

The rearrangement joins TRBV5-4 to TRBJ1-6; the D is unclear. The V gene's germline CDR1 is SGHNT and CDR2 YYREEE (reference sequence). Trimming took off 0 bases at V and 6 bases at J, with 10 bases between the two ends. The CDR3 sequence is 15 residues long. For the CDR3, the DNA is TGTGCCAGCAGCTTGGGATACAATCGTAATTCACCCCTCCACTTT. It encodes CASSLGYNRNSPLHF.

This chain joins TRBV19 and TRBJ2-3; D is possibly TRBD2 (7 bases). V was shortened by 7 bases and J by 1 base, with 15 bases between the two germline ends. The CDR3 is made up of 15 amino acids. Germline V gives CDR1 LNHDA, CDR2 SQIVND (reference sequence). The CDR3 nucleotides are TGTGCCAGTACCAAGGGAGGGGGGGGCACAGATACGCAGTATTTT. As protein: CASTKGGGGTDTQYF.

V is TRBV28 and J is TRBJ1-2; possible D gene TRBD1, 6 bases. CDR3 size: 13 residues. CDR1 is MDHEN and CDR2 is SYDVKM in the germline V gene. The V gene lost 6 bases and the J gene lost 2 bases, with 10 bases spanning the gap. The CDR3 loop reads CASSPTGNYGYTF. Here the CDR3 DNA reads TGTGCCAGCAGCCCGACAGGAAACTATGGCTACACCTTC.

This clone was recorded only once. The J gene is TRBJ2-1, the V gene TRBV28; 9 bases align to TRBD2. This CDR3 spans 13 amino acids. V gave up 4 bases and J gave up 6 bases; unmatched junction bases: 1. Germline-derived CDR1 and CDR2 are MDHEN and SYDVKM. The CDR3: CASSWGLANEQFF. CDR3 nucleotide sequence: TGTGCCAGCAGTTGGGGACTAGCCAATGAGCAGTTCTTC. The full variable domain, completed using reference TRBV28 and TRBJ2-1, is DVKVTQSSRYLVKRTGEKVFLECVQDMDHENMFWYRQDPGLGLRLIYFSYDVKMKEKGDIPEGYSVSREKKERFSLILESASTNQTSMYLCASSWGLANEQFFGPGTRLTVL.

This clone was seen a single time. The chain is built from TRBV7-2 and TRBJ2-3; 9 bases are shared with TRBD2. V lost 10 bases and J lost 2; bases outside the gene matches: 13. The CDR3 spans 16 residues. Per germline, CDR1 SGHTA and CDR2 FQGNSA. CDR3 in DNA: TGTGCCATTCGAGATAGTGGGACTAGCAACACAGATACGCAGTATTTT. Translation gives CAIRDSGTSNTDTQYF.

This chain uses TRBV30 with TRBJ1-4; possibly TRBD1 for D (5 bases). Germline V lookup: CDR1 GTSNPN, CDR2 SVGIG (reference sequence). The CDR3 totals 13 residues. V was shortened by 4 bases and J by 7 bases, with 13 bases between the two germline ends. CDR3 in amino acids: CAWIRGFGEKLFF. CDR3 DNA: TGTGCCTGGATAAGGGGCTTTGGTGAAAAACTGTTTTTT. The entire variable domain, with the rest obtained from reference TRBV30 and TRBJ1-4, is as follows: SQTIHQWPATLVQPVGSPLSLECTVEGTSNPNLYWYRQAAGRGLQLLFYSVGIGQISSEVPQNLSASRPQDRQFILSSKKLLLSDSGFYLCAWIRGFGEKLFFGSGTQLSVL.

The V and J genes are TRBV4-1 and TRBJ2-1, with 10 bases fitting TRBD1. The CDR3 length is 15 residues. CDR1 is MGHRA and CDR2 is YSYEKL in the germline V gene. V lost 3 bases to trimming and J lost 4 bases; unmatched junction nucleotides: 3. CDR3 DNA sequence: TGCGCCAGCAGCCAGACAGGGGGCAAGTACAATGAGCAGTTCTTC. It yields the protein CASSQTGGKYNEQFF.

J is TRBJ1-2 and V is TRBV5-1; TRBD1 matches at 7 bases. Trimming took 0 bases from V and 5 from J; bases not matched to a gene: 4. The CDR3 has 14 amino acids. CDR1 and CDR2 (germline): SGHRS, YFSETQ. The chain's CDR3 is CASSLGQGEYGYTF. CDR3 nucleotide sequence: TGCGCCAGCAGCTTGGGACAGGGCGAATATGGCTACACCTTC.

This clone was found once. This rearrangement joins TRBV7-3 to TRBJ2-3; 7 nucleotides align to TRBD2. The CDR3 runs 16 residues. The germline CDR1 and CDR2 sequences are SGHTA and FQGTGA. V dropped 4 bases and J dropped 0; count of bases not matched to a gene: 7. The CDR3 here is CASSSLGRGSTDTQYF. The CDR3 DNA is TGTGCCAGCAGCTCTTTAGGGAGGGGTAGCACAGATACGCAGTATTTT.

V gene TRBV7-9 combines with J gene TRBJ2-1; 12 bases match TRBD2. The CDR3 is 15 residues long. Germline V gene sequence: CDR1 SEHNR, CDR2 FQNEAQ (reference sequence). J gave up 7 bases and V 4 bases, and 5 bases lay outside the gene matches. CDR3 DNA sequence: TGTGCCAGCAGCTCAAGACTAGCGGGAGTAAATGAGCAGTTCTTC. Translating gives CASSSRLAGVNEQFF.

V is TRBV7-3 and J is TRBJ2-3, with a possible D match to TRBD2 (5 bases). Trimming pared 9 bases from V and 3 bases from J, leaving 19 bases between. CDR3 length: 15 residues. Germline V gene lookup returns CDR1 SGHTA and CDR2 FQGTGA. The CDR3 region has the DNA TGTGCCAGTTCCGAGGGTATAAGTTGGACAGATACGCAGTATTTT. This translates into CASSEGISWTDTQYF.

CDR3 bases: TGTGCCAGCAGCCGCGACAGGGTGTCCAACACCATATATTTT. This encodes CASSRDRVSNTIYF. The chain couples TRBV5-4 to TRBJ1-3; the match to TRBD1 covers 7 bases. The CDR3 extends over 14 amino acids. V trimming: 4 bases; J trimming: 7 bases; junction bases outside the gene matches: 8. CDR1 is SGHNT and CDR2 is YYREEE in the germline V gene (reference sequence).

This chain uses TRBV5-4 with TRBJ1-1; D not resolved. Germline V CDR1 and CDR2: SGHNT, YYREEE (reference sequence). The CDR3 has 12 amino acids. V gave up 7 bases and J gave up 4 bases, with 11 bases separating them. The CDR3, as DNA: TGTGCCAGCGGGCCTTTGTTCACTGAAGCTTTCTTT. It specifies CASGPLFTEAFF.

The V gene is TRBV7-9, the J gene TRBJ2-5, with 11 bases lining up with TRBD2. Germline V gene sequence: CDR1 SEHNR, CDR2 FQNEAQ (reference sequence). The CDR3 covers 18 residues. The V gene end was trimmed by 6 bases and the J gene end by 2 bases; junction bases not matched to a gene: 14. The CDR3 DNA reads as TGTGCCAGCAGAAGGGGTAGCGGGAGGGCTTTGGCACAAGAGACCCAGTACTTC. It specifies CASRRGSGRALAQETQYF.

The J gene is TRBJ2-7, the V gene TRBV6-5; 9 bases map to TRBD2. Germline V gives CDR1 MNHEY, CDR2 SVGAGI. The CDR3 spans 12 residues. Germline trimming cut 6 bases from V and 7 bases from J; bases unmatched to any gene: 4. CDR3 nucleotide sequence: TGTGCCAGCAGCTCTAGCGGGACTGAGCAGTACTTC. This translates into CASSSSGTEQYF.